The clone carrying this T cell receptor (beta chain) was seen many times. The antigen is undetermined. TCRdb called the 5' RACE reads again in MiXCR, with one record for every CDR3 protein. The table lists roughly 580,000 distinct CDR3 sequences, more than 15% of them singletons. The sample comes from a study of T-cell memory formation after mild COVID-19. Study in general: The TCR clusters were mostly specific to one donor. Regarding the study as a whole: Mostly located in CM and EM were contracting CD4+ clones, with contracting CD8+ clones located in EMRA.

The V gene lost 0 bases and the J gene lost 3 bases, with 1 base spanning the gap. This CDR3 comprises 11 residues. CDR1 is SGHDT, CDR2 YYEEEE, per germline. This TCR was recovered from an adult woman who had mild COVID-19 (a few samples of this study predate the infection). Cell type and time point are not known. The rearrangement joins TRBV5-6 to TRBJ2-7; D uncertain. The sequenced sample was PBMCs or a T cell subset sorted from them (not recorded which). This CDR3 is CASSLVYEQYF. CDR3 in DNA: TGTGCCAGCAGCTTGGTCTACGAGCAGTACTTC.